This TCR beta chain was captured in a study of shared clonotypes between healthy human individuals. CDR1 is SGHNT and CDR2 is YENEEA in the germline V gene. The CDR3 contains 15 residues. V dropped 8 bases and J dropped 3; count of bases not matched to a gene: 8. A word on this clone: Its antigen is currently unknown.

Study results and caveats: Researchers sampled only blood; tissue repertoires likely differ. Naive CD4 clonotypes overlapped across a few donors at about 5%. Against clonotypes common to all four donors, non-shared ones had lower generation probabilities.

Assay runs were performed at deep level. The assay was immunoSEQ multiplex PCR, and TCRdb's table has in-frame clones only and misses some. The data show 1.4 million to 1.5 million clones, 95% to 97% seen once. The receptor was derived from a man younger than 40 in good health. Sequences were obtained from naive CD4+ T cells sorted from blood. Subset meaning: CD45RA+ positively selected. This sequence joins TRBV11-3 and TRBJ2-1; TRBD1 aligns across 9 bases. CDR3 nucleotide sequence: TGTGCCAGCTCTTCCGGGACAGGGATCTACAATGAGCAGTTCTTC. Its translation: CASSSGTGIYNEQFF.